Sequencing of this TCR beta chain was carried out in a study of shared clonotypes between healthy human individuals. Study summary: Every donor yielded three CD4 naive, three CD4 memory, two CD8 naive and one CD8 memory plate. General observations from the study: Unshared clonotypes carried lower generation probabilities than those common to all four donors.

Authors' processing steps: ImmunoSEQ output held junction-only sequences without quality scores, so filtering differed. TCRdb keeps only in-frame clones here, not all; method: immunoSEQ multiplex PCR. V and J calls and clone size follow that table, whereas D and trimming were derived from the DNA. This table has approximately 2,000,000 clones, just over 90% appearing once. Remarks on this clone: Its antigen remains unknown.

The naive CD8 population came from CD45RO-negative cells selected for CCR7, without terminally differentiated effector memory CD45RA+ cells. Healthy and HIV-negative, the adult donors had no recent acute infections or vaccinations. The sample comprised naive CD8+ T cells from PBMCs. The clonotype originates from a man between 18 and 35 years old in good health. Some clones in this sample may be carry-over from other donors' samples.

The CDR3 coding sequence is TGTGCCAGCTCACCACCGGGGTCAGGGGCTAACTATGGCTACACCTTC. As protein: CASSPPGSGANYGYTF. The chain combines TRBV18 with TRBJ1-2; D might be TRBD1 (6 bases). Germline lookup yields CDR1 KGHSH and CDR2 LQKENI. The CDR3 totals 16 residues. V lost 0 bases and J lost 0, with 11 bases in between.